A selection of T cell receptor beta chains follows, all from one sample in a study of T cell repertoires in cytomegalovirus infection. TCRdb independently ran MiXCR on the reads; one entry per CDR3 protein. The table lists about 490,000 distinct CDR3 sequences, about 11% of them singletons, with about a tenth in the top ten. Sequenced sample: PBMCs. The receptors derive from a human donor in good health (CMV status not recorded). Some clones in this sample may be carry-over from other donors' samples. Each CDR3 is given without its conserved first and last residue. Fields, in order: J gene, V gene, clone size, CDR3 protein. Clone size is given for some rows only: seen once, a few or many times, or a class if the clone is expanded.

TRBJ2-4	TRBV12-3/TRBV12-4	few	ASSLVEYIQY
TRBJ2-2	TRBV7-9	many	ASSLAVDTGELF
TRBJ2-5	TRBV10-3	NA	AISAPGRGETQY
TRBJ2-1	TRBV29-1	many	SVESGLAGDFNEQF
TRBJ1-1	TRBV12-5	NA	ASGLVPQGEAF
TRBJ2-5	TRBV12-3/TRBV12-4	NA	ASSEVGGETQY
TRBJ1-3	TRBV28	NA	ASSLGQGDVVNTIY
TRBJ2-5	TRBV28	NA	ASSLSYPGLAGVGETQY
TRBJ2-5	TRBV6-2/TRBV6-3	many	ASRPLAPGVETQY
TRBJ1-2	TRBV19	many	ASSIKPNYGYT
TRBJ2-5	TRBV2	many	ASIEREERETQY
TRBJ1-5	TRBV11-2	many	ASSSDGNQPQH
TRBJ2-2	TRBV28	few	ASSHRVTGELF
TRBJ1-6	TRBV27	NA	ASSFASSPLH
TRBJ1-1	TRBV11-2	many	AGTGQVNTEAF
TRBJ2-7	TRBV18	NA	ASSSTGQAYEQY
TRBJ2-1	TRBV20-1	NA	SARSRGGPEQF
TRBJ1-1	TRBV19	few	ASRISGANTEAF
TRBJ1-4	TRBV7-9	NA	ASSSRKGQGEKLF
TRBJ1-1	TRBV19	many	ASIEQGNTEAF
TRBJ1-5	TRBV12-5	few	ASGWTGSQPQH
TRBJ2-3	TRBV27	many	ASSFFLDRGGHLTQY
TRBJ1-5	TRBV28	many	ASTSGGTASNQPQH
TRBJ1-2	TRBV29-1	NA	SARPGTGTGGDFYGYT
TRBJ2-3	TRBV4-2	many	ASSQDQALRTDTQY
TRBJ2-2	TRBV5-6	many	ASSAGQANTGELF
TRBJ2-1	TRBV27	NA	ASSSRLAGGYEQF
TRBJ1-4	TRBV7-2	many	ASSSRATNEKLF
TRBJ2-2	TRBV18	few	ASSPQQAIYNTGELF
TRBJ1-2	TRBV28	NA	ASSPPRGQYGYT
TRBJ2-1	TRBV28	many	ASRAGGLNEQF
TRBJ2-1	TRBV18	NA	ASSPGTTTPYSSYNEQF
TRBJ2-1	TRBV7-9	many	ASSTRGRAGNEQF
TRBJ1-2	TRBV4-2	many	ASSQQTGSNYGYT
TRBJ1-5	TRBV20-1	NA	SASPPWGNQPQH
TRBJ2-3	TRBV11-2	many	ASRKSASTDTQY
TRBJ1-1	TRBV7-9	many	ASSGRTGGTEAF
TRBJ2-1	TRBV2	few	ASSDTQSGRDEQF
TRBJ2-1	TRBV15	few	ATSTVPTGQRQF
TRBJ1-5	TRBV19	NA	ASSPFDRSNQPQH
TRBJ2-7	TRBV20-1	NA	SASTPFGLAAPEQY